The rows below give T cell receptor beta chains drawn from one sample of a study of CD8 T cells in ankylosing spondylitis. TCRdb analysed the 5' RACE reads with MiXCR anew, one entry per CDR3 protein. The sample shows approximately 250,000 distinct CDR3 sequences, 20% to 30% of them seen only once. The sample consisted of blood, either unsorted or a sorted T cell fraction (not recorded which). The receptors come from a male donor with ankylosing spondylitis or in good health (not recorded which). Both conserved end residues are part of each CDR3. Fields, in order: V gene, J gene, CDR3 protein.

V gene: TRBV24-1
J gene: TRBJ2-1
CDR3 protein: CATSNTGLSYNEQFF

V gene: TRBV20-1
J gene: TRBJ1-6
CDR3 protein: CSARDDTGTVYNSPLHF

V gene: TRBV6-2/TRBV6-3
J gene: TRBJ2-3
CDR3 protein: CASSPSGGDDTQYF

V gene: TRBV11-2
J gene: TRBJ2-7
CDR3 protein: CASSSRAVASYEQYF

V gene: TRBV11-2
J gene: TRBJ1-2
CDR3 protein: CASSLGFGYGYTF

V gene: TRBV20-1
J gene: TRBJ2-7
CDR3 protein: CSASRGLEQYF

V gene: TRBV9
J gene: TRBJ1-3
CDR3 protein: CASSVSTAGNTIYF

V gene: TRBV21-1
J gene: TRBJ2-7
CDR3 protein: CASSKWSDRGAYEQYF

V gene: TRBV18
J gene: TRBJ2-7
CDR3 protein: CASSPPSGIMGEQYF

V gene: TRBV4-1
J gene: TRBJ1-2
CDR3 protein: CASSQVIRRPYGYTF

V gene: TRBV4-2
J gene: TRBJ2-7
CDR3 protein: CASSQDRTRSYEQYF

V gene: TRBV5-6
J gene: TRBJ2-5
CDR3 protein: CASSLSPRDTQTQYF

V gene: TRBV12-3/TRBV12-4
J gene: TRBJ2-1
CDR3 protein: CASLSGGANEQFF

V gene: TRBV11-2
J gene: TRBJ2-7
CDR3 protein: CASSHSPRQTRSMGEQYF

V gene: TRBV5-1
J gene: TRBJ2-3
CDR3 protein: CASRVQISTDTQYF

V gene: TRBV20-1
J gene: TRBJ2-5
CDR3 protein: CSARDLGRGVVETQYF

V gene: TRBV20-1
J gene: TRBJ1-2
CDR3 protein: CSARDRASSLYGYTF

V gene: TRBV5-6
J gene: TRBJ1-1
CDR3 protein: CASSLLPNRDTEAFF

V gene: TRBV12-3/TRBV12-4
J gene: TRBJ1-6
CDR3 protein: CASSLRGRDSPLHF

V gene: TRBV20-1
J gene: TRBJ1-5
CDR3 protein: CSARPGPIVSNQPQHF

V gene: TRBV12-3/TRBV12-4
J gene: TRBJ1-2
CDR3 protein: CASSRDGVWGGYTF

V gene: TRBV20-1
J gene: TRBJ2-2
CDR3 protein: CSGTENTGELFF

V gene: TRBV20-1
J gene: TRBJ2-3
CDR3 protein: CSAYPSGARDTQYF

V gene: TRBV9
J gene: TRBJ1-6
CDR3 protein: CASSETVVDSPLHF

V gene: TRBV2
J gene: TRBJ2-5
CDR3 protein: CASSAGMQETQYF

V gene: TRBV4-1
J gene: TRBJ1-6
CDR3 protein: CASSRKQEYNSPLHF

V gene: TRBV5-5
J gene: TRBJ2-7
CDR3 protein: CASSLNADFYEQYF

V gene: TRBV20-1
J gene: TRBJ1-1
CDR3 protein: CSARDLAEGGPEAFF

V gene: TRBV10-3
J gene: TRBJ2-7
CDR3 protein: CAISESTGQGYEQYF

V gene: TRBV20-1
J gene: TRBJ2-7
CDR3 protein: CSARDLRGTYEQYF

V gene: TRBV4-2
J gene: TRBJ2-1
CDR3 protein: CASSQSTSGGAYNEQFF